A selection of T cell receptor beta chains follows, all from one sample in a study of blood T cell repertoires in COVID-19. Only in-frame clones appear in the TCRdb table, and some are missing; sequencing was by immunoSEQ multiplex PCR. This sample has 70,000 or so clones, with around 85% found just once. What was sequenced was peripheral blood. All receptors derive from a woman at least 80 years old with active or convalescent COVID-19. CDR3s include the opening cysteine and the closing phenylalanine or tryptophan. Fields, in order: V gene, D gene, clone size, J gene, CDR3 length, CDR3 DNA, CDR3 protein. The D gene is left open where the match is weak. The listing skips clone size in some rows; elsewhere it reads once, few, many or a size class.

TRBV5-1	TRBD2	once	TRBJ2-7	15	TGCGCCAGCAGCTTGACTAGCGGGGGGGCCTACGAGCAGTACTTC	CASSLTSGGAYEQYF
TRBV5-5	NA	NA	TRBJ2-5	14	TGTGCCAGCAGCTTAGGGGGTTCTGTGGGGACCCAGTACTTC	CASSLGGSVGTQYF
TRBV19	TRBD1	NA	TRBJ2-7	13	TGTGCCAGTAGCCCGGGACAGGCCTACGAGCAGTACTTC	CASSPGQAYEQYF
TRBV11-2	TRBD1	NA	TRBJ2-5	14	TGTGCCAGCAGCTTAGATAGGACAGGAGAGACCCAGTACTTC	CASSLDRTGETQYF
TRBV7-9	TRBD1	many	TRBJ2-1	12	TGTGCCAGCAGCCTCGACAGGGATGGTGAGTTCTTC	CASSLDRDGEFF
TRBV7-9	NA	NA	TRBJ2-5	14	TGTGCCAGCAGCTTAATGGGGGCTTGGGAGACCCAGTACTTC	CASSLMGAWETQYF
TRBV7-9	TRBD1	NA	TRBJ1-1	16	TGTGCCAGCAGCACATACAGGGGAAGGGGGAACACTGAAGCTTTCTTT	CASSTYRGRGNTEAFF
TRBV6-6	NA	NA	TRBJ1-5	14	TGTGCCACCCTGGCGGGGGGAGGGCATCAGCCCCAGCATTTT	CATLAGGGHQPQHF
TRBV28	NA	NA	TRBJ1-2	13	TGTGCCAGCAACGGCGGACAGCCCTATGGCTACACCTTC	CASNGGQPYGYTF
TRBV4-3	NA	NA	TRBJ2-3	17	TGCGCCAGCAGCCAAGGCCGGGACTCACTAAGAAGGGATACGCAGTATTTT	CASSQGRDSLRRDTQYF
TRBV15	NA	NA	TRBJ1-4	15	TGTGCCACCAGCAGAACCGGGAGGAATAATGAAAAACTGTTTTTT	CATSRTGRNNEKLFF
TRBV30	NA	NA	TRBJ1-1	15	TGTGCCTGGAGGAAGAGTGGAGCCTGGAACACTGAAGCTTTCTTT	CAWRKSGAWNTEAFF
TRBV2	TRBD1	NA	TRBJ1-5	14	TGTGCCAGCCAAACAGGGGAATTCAGCCAGCCCCAGCATTTT	CASQTGEFSQPQHF
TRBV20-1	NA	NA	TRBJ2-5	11	TGCAGTGCTAGCCGTCGGGAGTCCGGGTACTTC	CSASRRESGYF
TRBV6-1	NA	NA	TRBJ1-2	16	TGTGCCAGCAGTGAATTTGAATCGGGGTTGGAGGGCGGCTACACCTTC	CASSEFESGLEGGYTF
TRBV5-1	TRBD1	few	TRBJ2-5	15	TGCGCCAGCAGCTTGTTTCGGGGACAGCAAGAGACCCAGTACTTC	CASSLFRGQQETQYF
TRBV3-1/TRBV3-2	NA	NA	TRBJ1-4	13	TGTGCCAGCAGCCCACGGAGGGCTGAAAAACTGTTTTTT	CASSPRRAEKLFF
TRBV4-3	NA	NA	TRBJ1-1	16	TGCGCCAGCAGCCAAAATGGCGGCAGGGAGAACACTGAAGCTTTCTTT	CASSQNGGRENTEAFF
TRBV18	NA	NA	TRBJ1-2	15	TGTGCCAGCTCACCACCATGGGGCCCGAACTATGGCTACACCTTC	CASSPPWGPNYGYTF
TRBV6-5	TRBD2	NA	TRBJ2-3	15	TGTGCCAGCAGCCTCAGCGGGGGCTCTACAGATACGCAGTATTTT	CASSLSGGSTDTQYF
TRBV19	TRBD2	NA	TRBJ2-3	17	TGTGCCAGTAGCCCCGGGACTAGCGGGGGGTACACAGATACGCAGTATTTT	CASSPGTSGGYTDTQYF
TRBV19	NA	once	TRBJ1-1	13	TGTGCCAGTAGTATCGAGCCAGGGATTGAAGCTTTCTTT	CASSIEPGIEAFF
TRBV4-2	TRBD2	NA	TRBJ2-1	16	TGTGCCAGCAGCCAAGCTTTTGCGGGGGGGAGCAATGAGCAGTTCTTC	CASSQAFAGGSNEQFF
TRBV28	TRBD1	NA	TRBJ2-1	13	TGTGCCAGCACAGAGACAGGGGTCAAGGAGCAGTTCTTC	CASTETGVKEQFF
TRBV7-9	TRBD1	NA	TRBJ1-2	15	TGTGCCAGCAGCCCAAGGGACAGGGGAGACTATGGCTACACCTTC	CASSPRDRGDYGYTF
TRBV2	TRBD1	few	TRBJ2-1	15	TGTGCCAGCAGTGATGGGACAGGGGGTATTAATGAGCAGTTCTTC	CASSDGTGGINEQFF
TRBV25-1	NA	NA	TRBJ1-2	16	TGTGCCAGCAGTGAATTCGGCACAGGTTTGGTTCGTGGCTACACCTTC	CASSEFGTGLVRGYTF
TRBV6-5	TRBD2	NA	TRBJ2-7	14	TGTGCCAGCAGGCTAGCGGGGGTTGACTACGAGCAGTACTTC	CASRLAGVDYEQYF
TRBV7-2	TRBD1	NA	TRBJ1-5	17	TGTGCCAGCAGCTGGGGGCCGGACAGGGGGATGGGTCAGCCCCAGCATTTT	CASSWGPDRGMGQPQHF
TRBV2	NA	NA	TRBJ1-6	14	TGTGCCAGCAGTGAAACAGGTTATAATTCACCCCTCCACTTT	CASSETGYNSPLHF
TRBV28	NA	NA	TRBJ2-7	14	TGTGCCAGCAGTTTACTTCCTGGGCGTTCAGAGCAGTACTTC	CASSLLPGRSEQYF
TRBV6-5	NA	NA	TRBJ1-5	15	TGTGCCAGCATCAAGGGGGACCTAGGGGGTCAGCCCCAGCATTTT	CASIKGDLGGQPQHF
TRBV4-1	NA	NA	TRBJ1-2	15	TGCGCCAGCAGCCAAGATCTCTGGGACACCTATGGCTACACCTTC	CASSQDLWDTYGYTF
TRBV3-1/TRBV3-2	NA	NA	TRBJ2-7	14	TGTGCCAGCAGCCCTCAAACCGTCCGGAGCGAGCAGTACTTC	CASSPQTVRSEQYF
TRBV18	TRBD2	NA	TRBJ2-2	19	TGTGCCAGCTCACTCGAGCGAAATAGACTAGCGGGGAACACCGGGGAGCTGTTTTTT	CASSLERNRLAGNTGELFF
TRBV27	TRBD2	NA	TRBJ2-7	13	TGTGCCAGCAGTGGCCAGCGGGGGGACGAGCAGTACTTC	CASSGQRGDEQYF
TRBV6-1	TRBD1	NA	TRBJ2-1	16	TGTGCCAGCAGTGGCCCCTGGACAGGGGTCAGCAATGAGCAGTTCTTC	CASSGPWTGVSNEQFF
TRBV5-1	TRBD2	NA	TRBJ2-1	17	TGCGCCAGCAGCTCGGGACTAGCGGGGGGTGTATACAATGAGCAGTTCTTC	CASSSGLAGGVYNEQFF
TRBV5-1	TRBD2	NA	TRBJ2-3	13	TGCGCCAGCAGCTGGGGAGGGTCAGATACGCAGTATTTT	CASSWGGSDTQYF
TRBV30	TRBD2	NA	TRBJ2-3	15	TGTGCCTCCCAACTAGCGGGGGGGCCCACAGATACGCAGTATTTT	CASQLAGGPTDTQYF
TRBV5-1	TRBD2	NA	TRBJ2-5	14	TGCGCCAGCAGCTCGCGGGGGACTTGGGAGACCCAGTACTTC	CASSSRGTWETQYF
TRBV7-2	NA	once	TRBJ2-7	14	TGTGCCAGCAGCTTCAATCAGGGTCCCTACGAGCAGTACTTC	CASSFNQGPYEQYF
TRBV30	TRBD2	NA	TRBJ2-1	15	TGTGCCTGGATCGGTTTTAGCGGGGGGGACAATGAGCAGTTCTTC	CAWIGFSGGDNEQFF
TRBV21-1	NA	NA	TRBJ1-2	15	TGTGCCAGCAGCGGGATTAGGGACACCTTCTATGGCTACACCTTC	CASSGIRDTFYGYTF
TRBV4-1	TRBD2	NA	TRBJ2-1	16	TGCGCCAGCAGCCAAGATTGGGACGGGGGGTTGGATGAGCAGTTCTTC	CASSQDWDGGLDEQFF
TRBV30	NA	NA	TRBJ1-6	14	TGTGCCTGGAGTCTGACCCGGCAGGATTCGGCCCTCCACTTT	CAWSLTRQDSALHF
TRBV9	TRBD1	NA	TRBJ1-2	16	TGTGCCAGCAGCGTCTCACATGGGACAGTGAACTATGGCTACACCTTC	CASSVSHGTVNYGYTF
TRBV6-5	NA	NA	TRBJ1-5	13	TGTGCCAGCAGTACTCACAGGAATCAGCCCCAGCATTTT	CASSTHRNQPQHF
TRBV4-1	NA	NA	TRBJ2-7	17	TGCGCCAGCAGCCAAGATCTCGGGTTCGTCCTATCCTACGAGCAGTACTTC	CASSQDLGFVLSYEQYF
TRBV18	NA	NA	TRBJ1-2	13	TGTGCCAGCTCACCTCCGGGATTCACGGGCTACACCTTC	CASSPPGFTGYTF
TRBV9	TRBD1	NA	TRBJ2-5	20	TGTGCCAGCAGCGGTGGACAGGGACGGACTACAACCTTATCAAAAGAGACCCAGTACTTC	CASSGGQGRTTTLSKETQYF
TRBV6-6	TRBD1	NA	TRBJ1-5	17	TGTGCCAGCAGTAGATCGAGAGGACAGGATAGCAATCAGCCCCAGCATTTT	CASSRSRGQDSNQPQHF
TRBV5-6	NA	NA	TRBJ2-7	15	TGTGCCAGCAGCTTTTTGTCGGCTACGGGGTACGAGCAGTACTTC	CASSFLSATGYEQYF
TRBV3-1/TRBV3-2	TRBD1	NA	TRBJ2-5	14	TGTGCCAGCAGCCGACAGGGGGCGGGAGAGACCCAGTACTTC	CASSRQGAGETQYF
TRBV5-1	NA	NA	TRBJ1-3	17	TGCGCCAGCAGCCGAAACACAGGCGAATCCTCTGGAAACACCATATATTTT	CASSRNTGESSGNTIYF
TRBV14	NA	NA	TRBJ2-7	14	TGTGCCAGCAGCCAAGAGTACTATCCTAGGGAGCAGTACTTC	CASSQEYYPREQYF
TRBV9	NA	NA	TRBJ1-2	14	TGTGCCAGCAGCGGAACACAGGGTGATAATGGCTACACCTTC	CASSGTQGDNGYTF
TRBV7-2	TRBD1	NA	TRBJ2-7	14	TGTGCCAGCAGCTCAGGGGGTAGGTCCTACGAGCAGTACTTC	CASSSGGRSYEQYF
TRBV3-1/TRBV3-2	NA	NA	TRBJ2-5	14	TGTGCCAGCAGCCAAGCTGCGGGCCAAGAGACCCAGTACTTC	CASSQAAGQETQYF
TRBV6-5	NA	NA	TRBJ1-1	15	TGTGCCAGCAGTTTAATGGACAGCACTAACACTGAAGCTTTCTTT	CASSLMDSTNTEAFF